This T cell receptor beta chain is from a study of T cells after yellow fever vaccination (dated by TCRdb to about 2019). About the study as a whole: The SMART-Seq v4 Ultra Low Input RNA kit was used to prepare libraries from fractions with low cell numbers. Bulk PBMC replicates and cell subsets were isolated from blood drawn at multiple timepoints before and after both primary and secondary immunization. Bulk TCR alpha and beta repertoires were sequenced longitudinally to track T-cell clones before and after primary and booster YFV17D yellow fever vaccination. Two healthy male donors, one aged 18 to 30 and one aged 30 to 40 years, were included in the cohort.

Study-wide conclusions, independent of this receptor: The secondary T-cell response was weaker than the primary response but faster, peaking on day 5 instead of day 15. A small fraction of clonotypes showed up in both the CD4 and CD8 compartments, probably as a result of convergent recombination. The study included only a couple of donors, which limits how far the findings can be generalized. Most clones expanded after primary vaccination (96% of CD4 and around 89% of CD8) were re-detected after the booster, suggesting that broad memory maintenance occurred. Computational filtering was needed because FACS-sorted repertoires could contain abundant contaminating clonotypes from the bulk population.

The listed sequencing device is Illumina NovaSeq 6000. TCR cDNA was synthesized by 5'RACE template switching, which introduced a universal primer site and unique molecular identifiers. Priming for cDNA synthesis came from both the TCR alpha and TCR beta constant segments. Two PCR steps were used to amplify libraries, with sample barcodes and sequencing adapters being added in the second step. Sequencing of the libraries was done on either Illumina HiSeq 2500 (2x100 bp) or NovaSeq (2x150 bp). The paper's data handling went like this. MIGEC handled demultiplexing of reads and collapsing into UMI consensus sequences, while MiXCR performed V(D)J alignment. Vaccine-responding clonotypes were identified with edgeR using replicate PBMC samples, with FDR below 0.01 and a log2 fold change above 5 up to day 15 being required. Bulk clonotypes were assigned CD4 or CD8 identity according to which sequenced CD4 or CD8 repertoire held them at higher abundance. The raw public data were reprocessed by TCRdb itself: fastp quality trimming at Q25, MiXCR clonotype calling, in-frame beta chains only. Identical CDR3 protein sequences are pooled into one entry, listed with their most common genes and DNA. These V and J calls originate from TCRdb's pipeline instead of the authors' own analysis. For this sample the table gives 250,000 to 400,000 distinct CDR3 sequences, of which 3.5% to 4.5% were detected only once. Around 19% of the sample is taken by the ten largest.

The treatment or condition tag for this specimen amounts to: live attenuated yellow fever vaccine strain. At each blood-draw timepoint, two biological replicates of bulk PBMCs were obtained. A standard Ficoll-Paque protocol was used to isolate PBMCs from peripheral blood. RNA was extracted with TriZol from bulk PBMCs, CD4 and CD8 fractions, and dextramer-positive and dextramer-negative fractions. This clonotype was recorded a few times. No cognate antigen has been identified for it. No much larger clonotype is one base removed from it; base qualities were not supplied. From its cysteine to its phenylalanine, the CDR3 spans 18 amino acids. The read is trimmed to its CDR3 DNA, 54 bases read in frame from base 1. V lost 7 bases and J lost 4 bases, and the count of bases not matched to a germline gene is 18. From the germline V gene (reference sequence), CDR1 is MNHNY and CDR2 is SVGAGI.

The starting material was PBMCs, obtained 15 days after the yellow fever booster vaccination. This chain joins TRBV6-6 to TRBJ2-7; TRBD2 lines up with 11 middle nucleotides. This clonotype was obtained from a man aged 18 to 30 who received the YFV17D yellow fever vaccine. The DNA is TGTGCCAGCATACCCTCTTGGATAGCCGGACTAGCGGGTTACGAGCAGTACTTC. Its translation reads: CASIPSWIAGLAGYEQYF.